This T cell receptor beta chain was recorded in a study of blood T cell repertoires in COVID-19. Across the study: Material from acute and convalescent COVID-19 was sourced from the United States, Italy and Spain. Nucleic acid was either cDNA or gDNA, and it came from T cells, B-cell-depleted T cells, or PBMCs.

In the source study's methods: Amplification of reference gene primers provided the estimated nucleated cell counts. The assay was immunoSEQ multiplex PCR, and TCRdb's table has in-frame clones only and misses some. V and J calls and clone size are copied from that table; D and trimming were computed from the DNA. The top ten clones hold approximately 9.1% of a sample with hundreds of thousands of clones, about four fifths of them seen once. Germline V lookup: CDR1 KGHDR, CDR2 SFDVKD. The CDR3 runs 14 residues. The V and J ends lost 6 bases and 4 bases respectively, with 12 bases between them. The sequencing sample was made of peripheral blood. The TCR comes from a man older than 75 with acute or convalescent COVID-19. The V and J genes are TRBV24-1 and TRBJ2-4; a weak D match, TRBD1 (6 bases). The CDR3 is CATSTGPTKNIQYF. CDR3 sequence (DNA): TGTGCCACCAGTACAGGGCCGACGAAAAACATTCAGTACTTC.